This section outlines one TCR beta chain sequence together with its context. Assay used: immunoSEQ multiplex PCR; TCRdb lists only in-frame clones, some missing. The sample shows roughly 250,000 clones, about 91% of them seen only once. The data are from a study of blood T cell repertoires in COVID-19. Study-wide background: The United States, Italy and Spain supplied acute and convalescent COVID-19 samples.

Seattle's cohort entered during active infection and was followed longitudinally. This CDR3 comprises 15 residues. Germline CDR1 reads MNHNY; CDR2 reads SVGAGI (reference sequence). With V trimmed by 7 bases and J by 7 bases, 11 bases remained unmatched. The gene calls are TRBV6-6 and TRBJ2-1; 9 nucleotides agree with TRBD2. The receptor comes from a person aged 18-30 years with COVID-19, enrolled during active disease. Material for sequencing was peripheral blood. CDR3 loop: CASTPNSGSHNEQFF. DNA of the CDR3: TGTGCCAGCACCCCCAATAGCGGGAGTCATAATGAGCAGTTCTTC.